The clone carrying this TCR beta chain has at least ten counts. These data belong to a study of neurological immune-mediated disorders. Time point described: longitudinal time-point 2. TCRdb ran MiXCR on the 5' RACE reads and lists one entry per CDR3 protein. Of 70,000 to 90,000 distinct CDR3 sequences detected, more than 5% appear once; the ten largest clones hold over 6.5%. The CDR3 has 13 amino acids. V was cut by 6 bases and J by 1 base, with 9 bases left in between. Germline assignment: CDR1 MNHEY and CDR2 SVGAGI. The rearrangement uses TRBV6-5 and TRBJ1-1; the D is unclear. Material for sequencing was PBMCs. This receptor was taken from a woman aged 60-75 years with multiple sclerosis. CDR3 protein: CASRPSGNTEAFF. CDR3 DNA sequence: TGTGCCAGCAGACCCTCGGGGAACACTGAAGCTTTCTTT.